The 20 T cell receptor beta chains below were found in one sample sequenced in a study of identical twins. TCRdb recomputed calls from the 5' RACE reads with MiXCR, one row per CDR3 protein. The sample lists 500,000 to 600,000 distinct CDR3 sequences, roughly 21% occurring once. The data were also submitted as part of a second study, on T cells expressing NK-cell markers.

The source material was CD4+ T cells sorted from blood. These receptors all come from a woman aged 18-30 years in good health.

This clonotype was observed at least ten times. The J gene is TRBJ2-7, the V gene TRBV5-6; unclear D gene. V was pared by 1 base and J by 0 bases, with 5 bases between. Germline V gene data show CDR1 as SGHDT and CDR2 as YYEEEE. The CDR3 is made up of 13 amino acids. The CDR3 DNA sequence: TGTGCCAGCAGCTTGCTGGACTCCTACGAGCAGTACTTC. Residues: CASSLLDSYEQYF.

The chain links TRBV7-9 to TRBJ1-1; D is undetermined. Between the trimmed V and J ends, which lost 0 bases and 3 bases, there was a span of 17 bases. Germline CDR1 is SEHNR and CDR2 is FQNEAQ (reference sequence). CDR3 length: 17 residues. The CDR3 sequence: CASSLAAGVNWYTEAFF. CDR3 bases: TGTGCCAGCAGCTTAGCGGCTGGGGTTAATTGGTACACTGAAGCTTTCTTT.

As regards this clonotype: A much bigger clone sits one base away, suggesting this may be a read error. This chain connects TRBV7-6 to TRBJ2-7, with TRBD1 matching 7 bases. Trimming at V came to 1 base and at J to 2 bases, leaving 2 bases not matched to a gene. From germline, CDR1 is SGHVS and CDR2 FNYEAQ. This CDR3 region has 14 residues. In DNA form, the CDR3 reads TGTGCCAGCAGCTTAGAGGGGGCCCCCTACGAGCAGTACTTC. It translates to CASSLEGAPYEQYF.

The chain uses TRBV10-2 and TRBJ2-1, with 12 bases lining up with TRBD2. Germline V gene lookup returns CDR1 WSHSY and CDR2 SAAADI. The CDR3 contains 17 residues. V was clipped by 3 bases and J by 5 bases; unmatched bases: 8. CDR3 DNA: TGCGCCAGCAGTGACTTTCTAGCGGGAGGGCCGGACAATGAGCAGTTCTTC. It specifies CASSDFLAGGPDNEQFF.

The CDR3: CASSRDRFSGNIQYF. The CDR3 nucleotides are TGTGCCAGCAGTCGGGACAGATTCTCGGGAAACATTCAGTACTTC. The gene calls are TRBV6-1 and TRBJ2-4; 7 positions agree with TRBD1. J lost 6 bases, V lost 5 bases, and 10 bases had no gene match. In germline, CDR1 is MNHNS, CDR2 SASEGT. The CDR3 runs to 15 residues.

The chain links TRBV5-1 to TRBJ1-6; 8 nucleotides agree with TRBD1. V trimming: 0 bases; J trimming: 7 bases; junction bases outside the gene matches: 12. Germline V gives CDR1 SGHRS, CDR2 YFSETQ. The CDR3 totals 18 residues. This CDR3 reads CASSLAGGASLSNSPLHF. CDR3 in DNA: TGCGCCAGCAGCTTGGCAGGGGGCGCTTCTCTCTCGAATTCACCCCTCCACTTT.

This clonotype was picked up a small number of times. CDR3 bases: TGTGCCAGCAGCCTCCGTATCACTTACGAGCAGTACTTC. Translating it yields CASSLRITYEQYF. This chain joins TRBV7-2 and TRBJ2-7; D remains ambiguous. The CDR3 sequence is 13 residues long. Trimming removed 5 bases at V and 4 bases at J, with 12 bases between. Germline V gene lookup returns CDR1 SGHTA and CDR2 FQGNSA.

This sequence joins TRBV12-3 or TRBV12-4 and TRBJ2-2, with D perhaps TRBD1 (6 bases). V was cut by 4 bases and J by 2 bases, with 11 bases left in between. The CDR3 sequence is 15 residues long. The CDR3 protein is CASSSRTVNTGELFF. CDR3 in DNA: TGTGCCAGCAGTTCAAGGACAGTCAACACCGGGGAGCTGTTTTTT.

The rearrangement joins TRBV9 to TRBJ2-1; D may match TRBD1 or TRBD2 (5 bases each). The CDR3 extends over 15 amino acids. The V end lost 4 bases, the J end lost 6 bases, and 17 bases lay between the germline ends. Germline V gene sequence: CDR1 SGDLS, CDR2 YYNGEE. CDR3 amino acids: CASSLRTGGSNEQFF. CDR3 sequence (DNA): TGTGCCAGCAGCCTTAGGACTGGGGGTAGCAATGAGCAGTTCTTC. Drawing the rest from reference TRBV9 and TRBJ2-1, the complete variable domain is DSGVTQTPKHLITATGQRVTLRCSPRSGDLSVYWYQQSLDQGLQFLIQYYNGEERAKGNILERFSAQQFPDLHSELNLSSLELGDSALYFCASSLRTGGSNEQFFGPGTRLTVL.

V and J are TRBV27 and TRBJ2-3; TRBD2 aligns across 10 bases. J lost 2 bases, V lost 4 bases, and 3 bases had no gene match. The CDR3 spans 15 residues. The germline V gene has CDR1 MNHEY and CDR2 SMNVEV (reference sequence). The CDR3 protein is CASSWTSGNTDTQYF. CDR3 coding DNA: TGTGCCAGCAGTTGGACTAGCGGAAACACAGATACGCAGTATTTT.

This rearrangement joins TRBV29-1 to TRBJ1-1; D might be TRBD1 (6 bases). There are 13 residues in the CDR3. Trimming took off 6 bases at V and 6 bases at J, with 17 bases between the two ends. Germline loops: CDR1 SQVTM, CDR2 ANQGSEA. CDR3 amino acids: CSVRQDLIAEAFF. The CDR3 DNA reads TGCAGCGTCAGACAGGACTTAATCGCTGAAGCTTTCTTT.

This clonotype came up a few times. This chain links TRBV6-6 with TRBJ2-2; D not certain. The CDR3 length is 13 residues. Germline CDR1 MNHNY, CDR2 SVGAGI (reference sequence). V dropped 6 bases and J dropped 4 bases, with 9 bases sitting between them. The CDR3 reads CASSPFPTGELFF. The CDR3 nucleotides are TGTGCCAGCAGCCCTTTTCCCACCGGGGAGCTGTTTTTT.

The chain has TRBV3-1 and TRBJ2-1; a possible D gene is TRBD2 (5 bases). Trimming took off 0 bases at V and 0 bases at J, with 9 bases between the two ends. Germline-derived CDR1 and CDR2 are LGHDT and YNNKEL (reference sequence). This CDR3 region has 16 residues. The CDR3 DNA reads TGTGCCAGCAGCCAAGATGCGAGGGTCTCCTACAATGAGCAGTTCTTC. It yields the protein CASSQDARVSYNEQFF.

This clonotype has just a few counts. The J gene is TRBJ2-7, the V gene TRBV5-1; D may match TRBD1 or TRBD2 (5 bases each). The germline V gene has CDR1 SGHRS and CDR2 YFSETQ. This CDR3 comprises 14 residues. Trimming removed 4 bases at V and 4 bases at J, with 15 bases between. This CDR3 reads CASSEGYTAYEQYF. CDR3 sequence (DNA): TGCGCCAGCAGCGAGGGGTACACCGCATACGAGCAGTACTTC.

This clonotype was seen only a few times. J is TRBJ2-7 and V is TRBV20-1; D is uncertain. In germline, CDR1 is DFQATT, CDR2 SNEGSKA (reference sequence). The CDR3 spans 18 residues. Trimming pared 3 bases from V and 0 bases from J, leaving 24 bases between. CDR3 nucleotides: TGCAGTGCTAGGAAGAAATGGGCGTCTTTCAGGAGCTCCTACGAGCAGTACTTC. Translation gives CSARKKWASFRSSYEQYF.

This clonotype was counted a few times. The chain links TRBV12-3 or TRBV12-4 to TRBJ1-2; D unresolved. Trimming removed 6 bases from V and 7 bases from J, with 15 bases in between. The CDR3 is 13 amino acids. CDR3 nucleotides: TGTGCCAGCAGCCCGACACGGAGTGGTGGCTACACCTTC. Residues: CASSPTRSGGYTF.

This sequence joins TRBV6-1 and TRBJ2-1, with 9 bases fitting TRBD2. The CDR3 sequence is 16 residues long. After removal of 5 bases from V and 8 bases from J, the junction contained 13 bases not matched to a gene. The germline gives CDR1 MNHNS, CDR2 SASEGT. The CDR3 nucleotides are TGTGCCAGCAGTCCCTTGGGCGGGAGGGTTTCCCATGAGCAGTTCTTC. It is translated as CASSPLGGRVSHEQFF.

In its sample, this clonotype was seen a few times. The chain is built from TRBV20-1 and TRBJ1-2, with D hard to call. CDR3 size: 12 residues. V was cut by 5 bases and J by 10 bases, with 17 bases left in between. Germline loops: CDR1 DFQATT, CDR2 SNEGSKA (reference sequence). In DNA form, the CDR3 reads TGCAGTGCTCGACTGATAGATGTAGACTACACCTTC. The encoded protein is CSARLIDVDYTF.

The chain carries TRBV20-1 and TRBJ2-3; 12 bases align to TRBD1. CDR1 is DFQATT, CDR2 SNEGSKA, per germline (reference sequence). The length of the CDR3 is 16 residues. V lost 3 bases to trimming and J lost 4 bases; unmatched junction nucleotides: 8. Here the CDR3 DNA reads TGCAGTGCTAGGGTCCAAGGGACAGGGGGCTCAGATACGCAGTATTTT. Translation: CSARVQGTGGSDTQYF.

The V gene is TRBV28, the J gene TRBJ2-3; 8 positions agree with TRBD2. The length of the CDR3 is 15 residues. Germline V CDR1 and CDR2: MDHEN, SYDVKM. With V trimmed by 4 bases and J by 2 bases, 5 bases remained unmatched. The CDR3 reads CASSYSGAITDTQYF. Here the CDR3 DNA reads TGTGCCAGCAGTTATAGCGGGGCCATCACAGATACGCAGTATTTT.